Below, 15 T cell receptor beta chains from the same sample are listed, as sequenced in a study of shared clonotypes between healthy human individuals. Repertoires were generated with immunoSEQ multiplex PCR, while TCRdb's copy carries only in-frame clones and drops some. The table has about 2 million clones, over 85% seen once. The naive CD8 fraction comprised CD45RO-negative cells positively selected for CCR7 and excluded terminally differentiated effector memory CD45RA+ cells. Material: naive CD8+ T cells sorted from blood. The source is a young man in good health.

J is TRBJ2-1 and V is TRBV9; TRBD2 is a possible D gene (5 bases). The CDR3 totals 14 residues. V lost 4 bases and J 6 bases, leaving 14 bases between the germline ends. Looked up from germline, CDR1 is SGDLS and CDR2 is YYNGEE. CDR3 in amino acids: CASSPTMALNEQFF. The CDR3 region has the DNA TGTGCCAGCAGCCCGACTATGGCCCTCAATGAGCAGTTCTTC.

The CDR3 sequence: CAISDLGWMGRTDTQYF. The CDR3 DNA sequence: TGTGCCATCAGTGATCTGGGCTGGATGGGTCGCACAGATACGCAGTATTTT. The rearrangement links TRBV10-3 to TRBJ2-3, with no clear D. Germline assignment: CDR1 ENHRY and CDR2 SYGVKD. This CDR3 is built from 17 residues. Deletions cut 3 bases from V and 1 base from J, with 17 bases between.

The chain joins TRBV6-5 to TRBJ2-3; D is uncertain. Germline lookup yields CDR1 MNHEY and CDR2 SVGAGI. This CDR3 is 13 amino acids long. V dropped 6 bases and J dropped 6 bases, with 13 bases sitting between them. Here the CDR3 reads CASSLGASDTQYF. CDR3 sequence (DNA): TGTGCCAGCAGCCTAGGTGCGTCCGATACGCAGTATTTT.

This sequence joins TRBV2 and TRBJ2-1, with a tentative D call TRBD1 (5 bases). V was cut by 6 bases and J by 6 bases, with 18 bases left in between. The CDR3 covers 15 residues. In germline, CDR1 is SNHLY, CDR2 FYNNEI. The CDR3 coding sequence is TGTGCCAGCAGCCAGGGCCTTCCCCCTAGCAATGAGCAGTTCTTC. Protein product: CASSQGLPPSNEQFF.

The chain joins TRBV7-9 to TRBJ2-3, with D uncertain. This CDR3 contains 14 residues. V lost 1 base to trimming and J lost 0 bases, with 5 bases between them. Germline CDR1 reads SEHNR; CDR2 reads FQNEAQ (reference sequence). CDR3: CASSLEISTDTQYF. CDR3 DNA: TGTGCCAGCAGCTTAGAGATTAGCACAGATACGCAGTATTTT.

The chain couples TRBV6-5 to TRBJ2-3; D ambiguous. CDR3 length equals 15 residues. Trimming left V 6 bases short and J 2 bases short, with 15 bases between. CDR1 and CDR2 from the germline V gene are MNHEY and SVGAGI. CDR3 DNA: TGTGCCAGCAGCCCACTCTTTGGGAACACAGATACGCAGTATTTT. This encodes CASSPLFGNTDTQYF.

The gene calls are TRBV7-8 and TRBJ2-1; weak D call: TRBD1 (6 bases). Germline CDR1 and CDR2: SGHVS and FQNEAQ. V lost 1 base to trimming and J lost 8 bases, with 15 bases between them. The CDR3 loop spans 15 amino acids. CDR3 in amino acids: CASSLGKLGGYEQFF. The CDR3 coding sequence is TGTGCCAGCAGCTTAGGCAAGTTAGGGGGTTATGAGCAGTTCTTC. The variable domain in full, with the rest retrieved from reference TRBV7-8 and TRBJ2-1, is GAGVSQSPRYKVAKRGQDVALRCDPISGHVSLFWYQQALGQGPEFLTYFQNEAQLDKSGLPSDRFFAERPEGSVSTLKIQRTQQEDSAVYLCASSLGKLGGYEQFFGPGTRLTVL.

The rearrangement joins TRBV7-9 to TRBJ2-5, with no clear D. Trimming took 6 bases from V and 1 from J, leaving 9 bases between them. The CDR3 contains 13 residues. The germline CDR1 and CDR2 sequences are SEHNR and FQNEAQ (reference sequence). The CDR3 region has the DNA TGTGCCAGCAGTTACGTGGGCCAAGAGACCCAGTACTTC. Translation gives CASSYVGQETQYF.

The chain couples TRBV10-1 to TRBJ2-3; 7 bases map to TRBD2. V lost 6 bases, J lost 0 bases, and 12 bases stayed unmatched. Germline V CDR1 and CDR2: WNHNN, SYGVQD (reference sequence). The CDR3 covers 17 residues. The CDR3 sequence is CASSTPSGGRSTDTQYF. The CDR3 bases are TGCGCCAGCAGCACCCCGTCGGGCGGGAGAAGCACAGATACGCAGTATTTT.

The chain uses TRBV5-6 and TRBJ2-7; the D is unclear. Trimming left V 0 bases short and J 4 bases short, with 8 bases between. The CDR3 runs 13 residues. Germline loops: CDR1 SGHDT, CDR2 YYEEEE. CDR3 loop: CASSLGSQYEQYF. CDR3 in DNA: TGTGCCAGCAGCTTGGGCAGCCAATACGAGCAGTACTTC. Complete variable domain (other parts from reference TRBV5-6 and TRBJ2-7): DAGVTQSPTHLIKTRGQQVTLRCSPKSGHDTVSWYQQALGQGPQFIFQYYEEEERQRGNFPDRFSGHQFPNYSSELNVNALLLGDSALYLCASSLGSQYEQYFGPGTRLTVT.

The rearrangement uses TRBV4-2 and TRBJ2-3; 9 positions agree with TRBD1. From germline, CDR1 is LGHNA and CDR2 YNFKEQ. The J segment lost 1 base and the V segment lost 3 bases, leaving 2 bases of the junction unmatched. The CDR3 consists of 15 residues. The CDR3 DNA follows: TGTGCCAGCAGCCACTGGGACAGGGGCACAGATACGCAGTATTTT. This gives the protein CASSHWDRGTDTQYF.

The chain couples TRBV27 to TRBJ2-7, with 7 bases aligning to TRBD2. CDR1 and CDR2 from the germline V gene are MNHEY and SMNVEV (reference sequence). The CDR3 length is 16 residues. The junction had 13 bases not matched to a gene; V was cut back by 6 bases and J by 2 bases. The CDR3 nucleotides read TGTGCCAGCAGCTTCAACCGGGGGGTTATACCCTACGAGCAGTACTTC. Its translation: CASSFNRGVIPYEQYF.

This sequence joins TRBV28 and TRBJ2-5; 9 positions agree with TRBD1. This CDR3 spans 16 amino acids. Germline V gives CDR1 MDHEN, CDR2 SYDVKM. V shed 1 base and J 1 base; nucleotides not matched to a gene: 4. For the CDR3, the DNA is TGTGCCAGCAGTTTATACCCACAGGGGGCCCAAGAGACCCAGTACTTC. Translated: CASSLYPQGAQETQYF.

V gene TRBV14 combines with J gene TRBJ1-1; 7 nucleotides agree with TRBD1. V lost 4 bases, J lost 4 bases, and 6 bases stayed unmatched. Germline CDR1 reads SGHDN; CDR2 reads FVKESK. This CDR3 is built from 14 residues. The CDR3 loop reads CASSLQGLGTEAFF. In nucleotides, the CDR3 is TGTGCCAGCAGCCTACAGGGGCTGGGCACTGAAGCTTTCTTT. Looking up the rest from reference TRBV14 and TRBJ1-1 gives the full variable domain: EAGVTQFPSHSVIEKGQTVTLRCDPISGHDNLYWYRRVMGKEIKFLLHFVKESKQDESGMPNNRFLAERTGGTYSTLKVQPAELEDSGVYFCASSLQGLGTEAFFGQGTRLTVV.

Concerning this clone: In the same sample, other DNA sequences code for this CDR3. The gene calls are TRBV7-9 and TRBJ2-2; no definite D call. Trimming took off 4 bases at V and 4 bases at J, with 10 bases between the two ends. The CDR3 length is 14 residues. Per germline, CDR1 SEHNR and CDR2 FQNEAQ (reference sequence). For the CDR3, the DNA is TGTGCCAGCAGCTCCTCCGGTGGCACCGGGGAGCTGTTTTTT. Translated, it gives CASSSSGGTGELFF.